This TCR beta chain was sequenced for a study of identical twins. Germline V gives CDR1 MNHEY, CDR2 SMNVEV (reference sequence). The CDR3 is made up of 20 amino acids. V lost 5 bases and J lost 3; bases outside the gene matches: 22. TCRdb processed the 5' RACE reads anew with MiXCR; each CDR3 protein has one entry. The table includes 240,000 or so distinct CDR3 sequences, roughly a tenth detected once. About this clonotype: Its antigen is unidentified.

Study findings and constraints: For cord blood, abundant beta clonotypes had fewer insertions, unlike memory repertoires, which showed none.

Sequencing input: memory T cells sorted from blood. V and J are TRBV27 and TRBJ1-1; 9 positions agree with TRBD1. The sequence was obtained from a man aged 50 to 59 in good health. The CDR3 bases are TGTGCCAGCAGTAAAAACTTTGGGGGACAGGGTTATCGAGGTTACACTGAAGCTTTCTTT. It specifies CASSKNFGGQGYRGYTEAFF.